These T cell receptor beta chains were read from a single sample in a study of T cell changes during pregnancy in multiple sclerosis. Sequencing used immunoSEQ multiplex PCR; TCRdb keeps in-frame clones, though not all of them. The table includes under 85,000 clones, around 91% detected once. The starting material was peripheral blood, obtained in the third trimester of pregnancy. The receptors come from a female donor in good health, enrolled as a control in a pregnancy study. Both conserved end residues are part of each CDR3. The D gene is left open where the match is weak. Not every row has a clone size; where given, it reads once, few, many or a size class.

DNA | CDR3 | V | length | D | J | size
TGTGCCAGCAGCCGGTCGGGGGAAGAGACCCAGTACTTC | CASSRSGEETQYF | TRBV25-1 | 13 | . | TRBJ2-5 | .
TGTGCCAGCAGCCAAGATACGAGACGGGACACTGAAGCTTTCTTT | CASSQDTRRDTEAFF | TRBV4-2 | 15 | . | TRBJ1-1 | .
TGCGCCAGCAGTCATCATGGGGGGACAGACCCCCCGATGAACACTGAAGCTTTCTTT | CASSHHGGTDPPMNTEAFF | TRBV23-1 | 19 | TRBD1 | TRBJ1-1 | .
TGTGCCAGCAGTCTTGACAGGGGGACTGAAGCTTTCTTT | CASSLDRGTEAFF | TRBV6-5 | 13 | TRBD1 | TRBJ1-1 | few
TGTGCCAGCCGGACAGGCCACTCCTACGAGCAGTACTTC | CASRTGHSYEQYF | TRBV6-5 | 13 | TRBD1 | TRBJ2-7 | once
TGCGCCAGCAGCAGACAGGGGGAGAAGTACGAGCAGTACTTC | CASSRQGEKYEQYF | TRBV4-1 | 14 | TRBD1 | TRBJ2-7 | .
TGTGCCAGCAGCCCCGTCCAGGGGAAAGAGACCCAGTACTTC | CASSPVQGKETQYF | TRBV7-9 | 14 | . | TRBJ2-5 | .
TGTGCCATCACCGTAACTACAGGGGGGTCGCAGTATTTT | CAITVTTGGSQYF | TRBV10-3 | 13 | TRBD1 | TRBJ2-3 | .
TGTGCCAGCAGCTCTCAGGGTAACAATCAGCCCCAGCATTTT | CASSSQGNNQPQHF | TRBV7-9 | 14 | . | TRBJ1-5 | .
TGCGCCAGCAGACTCGGGACAGGCTACGAGCAGTACTTC | CASRLGTGYEQYF | TRBV5-1 | 13 | TRBD1 | TRBJ2-7 | .
TGTGCCAGCAGGGAGACGGAATCCACAGATACGCAGTATTTT | CASRETESTDTQYF | TRBV2 | 14 | . | TRBJ2-3 | .
TGTGCCAGCAGCTTAGGGCCAGTAGCGGGGGGCCTCAATGAGCAGTTCTTC | CASSLGPVAGGLNEQFF | TRBV7-9 | 17 | TRBD2 | TRBJ2-1 | .
TGTGCCAGTCTCCCGGGACAGGGCGAAGGCTACACCTTC | CASLPGQGEGYTF | TRBV19 | 13 | TRBD1 | TRBJ1-2 | .
TGTGCCAGCAGCTTAGTACTCTCTAACTCCAACTATGGCTACACCTTC | CASSLVLSNSNYGYTF | TRBV7-2 | 16 | . | TRBJ1-2 | .
TGTGCCAGCAGCTTAGACAGGGACTATGGCTACACCTTC | CASSLDRDYGYTF | TRBV7-3 | 13 | TRBD1 | TRBJ1-2 | .
TGTGCCAGCAGTTTAGAGGGTAATTCACCCCTCCACTTT | CASSLEGNSPLHF | TRBV27 | 13 | . | TRBJ1-6 | .
TGTGCCAGCAGCCGGGGGACTAGCGGCGGGGAGCTGTTTTTT | CASSRGTSGGELFF | TRBV7-3 | 14 | TRBD2 | TRBJ2-2 | .
TGTGCCAGCCTCTTCTCTAGCGGGGGGGGAGATACGCAGTATTTT | CASLFSSGGGDTQYF | TRBV6-5 | 15 | TRBD2 | TRBJ2-3 | .
TGCGCCAGCAGCTTCCAAGGGGGGGGCGGGGATGAGCAGTTCTTC | CASSFQGGGGDEQFF | TRBV5-1 | 15 | . | TRBJ2-1 | .
TGTGCCAGCAGCTTTGTAGCGGGGGGGGGCAATGAGCAGTTCTTC | CASSFVAGGGNEQFF | TRBV7-2 | 15 | TRBD2 | TRBJ2-1 | once
TGTGCCAGCAGTGGCGGGGGATCTAACTATGGCTACACCTTC | CASSGGGSNYGYTF | TRBV25-1 | 14 | . | TRBJ1-2 | .
TGTGCCTGGAGTCGGGTCTCTGAAGCTTTCTTT | CAWSRVSEAFF | TRBV30 | 11 | . | TRBJ1-1 | few
TGTGCCAGCAGCTCCCAATGGGGGGGCGGAAATGAGCAGTTCTTC | CASSSQWGGGNEQFF | TRBV7-6 | 15 | . | TRBJ2-1 | once
TGCAGCGTCCATGGGGACAGGGGATACAATGAGCAGTTCTTC | CSVHGDRGYNEQFF | TRBV29-1 | 14 | TRBD1 | TRBJ2-1 | .
TGTGCCAGCAGCCCGGACCGGGGGCCCCAGCATTTT | CASSPDRGPQHF | TRBV11-2 | 12 | . | TRBJ1-5 | .